The 5 T cell receptor beta chains below were found in one sample sequenced in a study of cytomegalovirus exposure and HLA in healthy donors. Researchers ran the PCR with 60 Vbeta and 13 Jbeta primers. Using immunoSEQ multiplex PCR, the repertoire was profiled, and TCRdb retains in-frame clones only, with some absent. The repertoire includes a few hundred thousand clones, about 80% of them detected once, and around 0.33% sits in the top ten. Sequencing was performed on PBMCs. Receptors originate from a girl aged 2-10 years in good health and CMV-seronegative.

The J gene is TRBJ1-4, the V gene TRBV6-6, with D uncertain. Germline-derived CDR1 and CDR2 are MNHNY and SVGAGI (reference sequence). The CDR3 sequence is 15 residues long. With 2 bases removed from V and 0 bases from J, the gap between germline ends came to 7 bases. In nucleotides, the CDR3 is TGTGCCAGCAGTTACGAGGGAACAACTAATGAAAAACTGTTTTTT. Translated, it gives CASSYEGTTNEKLFF.

This chain uses TRBV5-4 with TRBJ2-5; possible D gene TRBD2, 6 bases. The J call could be wrong; TRBJ2-7 is a better fit for the DNA end. This CDR3 comprises 17 residues. Germline lookup yields CDR1 SGHNT and CDR2 YYREEE (reference sequence). The CDR3 region has the DNA TGTGCCAGCAGCTCGGGGAGCACCGGGACTGGGACCTACGAGCAGTACTTC. It codes for CASSSGSTGTGTYEQYF.

This chain uses TRBV11-1 with TRBJ2-7, with TRBD1 identical over 7 bases. V lost 5 bases, J lost 0 bases, and 7 bases stayed unmatched. This CDR3 is built from 15 residues. In germline, CDR1 is SGHAT, CDR2 FQDESV (reference sequence). The CDR3 is CASSADRFSSYEQYF. The CDR3 DNA reads as TGTGCCAGCAGCGCGGACAGGTTTAGCTCCTACGAGCAGTACTTC.

The J gene is TRBJ2-5, the V gene TRBV5-4; 8 nucleotides align to TRBD2. Trimming at V came to 4 bases and at J to 5 bases, leaving 10 bases not matched to a gene. The length of the CDR3 is 15 residues. Looked up from germline, CDR1 is SGHNT and CDR2 is YYREEE (reference sequence). The CDR3 is CASSRGTGGRETQYF. CDR3 sequence (DNA): TGTGCCAGCAGCCGGGGCACGGGGGGGCGGGAGACCCAGTACTTC.

The chain uses TRBV4-2 and TRBJ1-2; no clear D. V gave up 5 bases and J gave up 0 bases, with 19 bases separating them. The CDR3 spans 17 residues. Germline assignment: CDR1 LGHNA and CDR2 YNFKEQ. The CDR3 loop is CASSAGSHRPPNYGYTF. The CDR3 DNA reads TGTGCCAGCAGCGCCGGGAGTCACAGACCGCCTAACTATGGCTACACCTTC.